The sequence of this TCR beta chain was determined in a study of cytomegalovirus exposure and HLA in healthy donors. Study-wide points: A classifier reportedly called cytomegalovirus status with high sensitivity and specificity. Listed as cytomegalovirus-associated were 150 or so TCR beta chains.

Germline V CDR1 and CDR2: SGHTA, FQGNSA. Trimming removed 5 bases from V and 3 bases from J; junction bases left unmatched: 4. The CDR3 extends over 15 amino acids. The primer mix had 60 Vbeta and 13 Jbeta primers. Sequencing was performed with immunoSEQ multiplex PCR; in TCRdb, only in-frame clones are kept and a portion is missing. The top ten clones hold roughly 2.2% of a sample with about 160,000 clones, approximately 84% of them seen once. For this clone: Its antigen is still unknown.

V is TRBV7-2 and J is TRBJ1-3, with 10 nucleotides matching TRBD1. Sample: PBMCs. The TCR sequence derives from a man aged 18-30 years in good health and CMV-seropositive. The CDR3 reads CASSRWTGGGNTIYF. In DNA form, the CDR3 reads TGTGCCAGCAGCAGATGGACAGGGGGTGGAAACACCATATATTTT.